The 29 T cell receptor beta chains listed next were all sequenced from one sample in a study of cytomegalovirus exposure and HLA in healthy donors. With 60 Vbeta and 13 Jbeta primers, the PCR was carried out. Assay: immunoSEQ multiplex PCR; the TCRdb copy retains only in-frame clones and omits some. The sample carries 100,000 to 150,000 clones, 75% to 90% recorded once. Sequenced sample: PBMCs. The receptors here all came from a man in his thirties or forties in good health and CMV-seropositive.

In this sample, this clone turned up a few times. CDR3 region: CASSLVVEEKLFF. The CDR3 DNA reads as TGTGCCAGCAGCTTGGTCGTGGAGGAAAAACTGTTTTTT. The gene calls are TRBV5-8 and TRBJ1-4; D is undetermined. The CDR3 contains 13 residues. V dropped 0 bases and J dropped 8 bases, with 8 bases sitting between them. Germline assignment: CDR1 SGHTS and CDR2 YDEGEE.

This chain connects TRBV30 to TRBJ2-5; 8 bases match TRBD2. V was pared by 5 bases and J by 5 bases, with 4 bases of the junction left unmatched. The CDR3 loop spans 12 amino acids. Germline V CDR1 and CDR2: GTSNPN, SVGIG (reference sequence). The CDR3 sequence is CAWGSGGETQYF. CDR3 DNA sequence: TGTGCCTGGGGGAGCGGGGGCGAGACCCAGTACTTC.

The V and J genes are TRBV2 and TRBJ1-4, with D possibly TRBD1 on 5 matching bases. V was trimmed by 3 bases and J by 6 bases, leaving 8 bases between them. The CDR3 is made up of 13 amino acids. From germline, CDR1 is SNHLY and CDR2 FYNNEI. The CDR3 DNA reads TGTGCCAGCAGTGACAGGGCTTATGAAAAACTGTTTTTT. Amino acid sequence: CASSDRAYEKLFF. Complete variable domain (other parts from reference TRBV2 and TRBJ1-4): EPEVTQTPSHQVTQMGQEVILRCVPISNHLYFYWYRQILGQKVEFLVSFYNNEISEKSEIFDDQFSVERPDGSNFTLKIRSTKLEDSAMYFCASSDRAYEKLFFGSGTQLSVL.

This sequence joins TRBV28 and TRBJ2-7, with D perhaps matching TRBD2 (5 bases). The ends were cut back, 10 bases at V and 6 bases at J, with 22 bases in the middle. There are 14 residues in the CDR3. Per the germline V gene, CDR1 is MDHEN and CDR2 is SYDVKM. CDR3 in amino acids: CATWTDDTFFEQYF. The DNA of the CDR3 is TGTGCCACTTGGACTGATGATACCTTCTTCGAGCAGTACTTC.

The genes are TRBV2 and TRBJ2-1; TRBD2 matches at 12 bases. The junction had 0 bases not matched to a gene; V was cut back by 4 bases and J by 5 bases. This CDR3 contains 14 residues. Germline CDR1 is SNHLY and CDR2 is FYNNEI. The CDR3 DNA is TGTGCCAGCAGTGGACTAGCGGGGGACAATGAGCAGTTCTTC. This sequence encodes CASSGLAGDNEQFF.

The rearrangement links TRBV28 to TRBJ2-7; TRBD2 might be the D (7 bases). Germline lookup yields CDR1 MDHEN and CDR2 SYDVKM. This CDR3 has 15 amino acids. Trimming removed 1 base from V and 3 bases from J, with 13 bases in between. The CDR3 region has the DNA TGTGCCAGCAGTTTATATAGGGGGGGTTTCTACGAGCAGTACTTC. This encodes CASSLYRGGFYEQYF.

The chain is built from TRBV5-6 and TRBJ2-5; D is possibly TRBD1 (6 bases). The CDR3 totals 14 residues. V lost 4 bases and J 10 bases, leaving 20 bases between the germline ends. CDR1 is SGHDT and CDR2 is YYEEEE in the germline V gene. The CDR3 DNA reads TGTGCCAGCAGCCCCGAGGGGGACATGGGCAACCAGTACTTC. Residues: CASSPEGDMGNQYF.

The V call is TRBV5-1, the J call TRBJ2-2; possibly TRBD1 for D (6 bases). Germline V gene sequence: CDR1 SGHRS, CDR2 YFSETQ. The CDR3 length is 14 residues. Trimming stripped 1 base from V and 4 bases from J, with 8 bases between. The CDR3 sequence is CASSLTGSTGELFF. DNA for the CDR3: TGCGCCAGCAGCTTGACAGGGAGCACCGGGGAGCTGTTTTTT.

This rearrangement joins TRBV21-1 to TRBJ2-6; the table's D call of TRBD2 was not tested on the DNA. TRBV21-1 constitutes a pseudogene. The CDR3 runs 20 residues. Written as DNA, the CDR3 is TGTGCCAGCAGCAGAACGTGGACTAGCGGGGCGAGCTCTGGGGCCAACGTCCTGACTTTC. Amino acid sequence: CASSRTWTSGASSGANVLTF.

The chain recombines TRBV6-5 with TRBJ2-1, with D possibly matching TRBD1 (5 bases). This CDR3 comprises 13 residues. Germline V gene sequence: CDR1 MNHEY, CDR2 SVGAGI. Between the trimmed V and J ends, which lost 3 bases and 9 bases, there was a span of 12 bases. This CDR3 is CASSYSQVAEQFF. The CDR3 DNA reads TGTGCCAGCAGTTATTCACAGGTTGCTGAGCAGTTCTTC.

The chain joins TRBV10-1 to TRBJ1-2; possibly TRBD1 for D (6 bases). Germline CDR1 is WNHNN and CDR2 is SYGVQD (reference sequence). There are 13 residues in the CDR3. Trimming stripped 3 bases from V and 4 bases from J, with 9 bases between. CDR3 bases: TGCGCCAGCAGTGAAGCAGGGGCCTATGGCTACACCTTC. This sequence encodes CASSEAGAYGYTF.

The chain links TRBV28 to TRBJ2-7, with 7 bases matching TRBD1. Looked up from germline, CDR1 is MDHEN and CDR2 is SYDVKM. V lost 6 bases and J lost 0; bases outside the gene matches: 5. CDR3 length: 14 amino acids. The chain's CDR3 is CASRGQRTSYEQYF. CDR3 DNA sequence: TGTGCCAGCAGGGGACAGAGGACCTCCTACGAGCAGTACTTC.

V gene TRBV5-1 combines with J gene TRBJ2-5, with 7 nucleotides matching TRBD1. Germline V gives CDR1 SGHRS, CDR2 YFSETQ. Trimming cost V 3 bases and J 2 bases; bases outside gene matches: 4. This CDR3 has 14 amino acids. CDR3 residues: CASSSPGQQETQYF. The DNA for the CDR3 is TGCGCCAGCAGCTCACCGGGACAGCAAGAGACCCAGTACTTC.

The chain recombines TRBV5-1 with TRBJ2-3; 7 bases are a match to TRBD2. CDR3 length: 15 amino acids. Germline V gives CDR1 SGHRS, CDR2 YFSETQ. V dropped 4 bases and J dropped 4; count of bases not matched to a gene: 9. The DNA of the CDR3 is TGCGCCAGCAGCGGGAGGACTAGAACAGCAGATACGCAGTATTTT. This codes for CASSGRTRTADTQYF.

The CDR3 coding sequence is TGTGCCAGCAGCTTAGAAGTAGGGCAGGACTCAACTATAGAGTCCGGCTACACCTTC. Translated, it gives CASSLEVGQDSTIESGYTF. The gene calls are TRBV11-2 and TRBJ1-2; D ambiguous. The CDR3 spans 19 residues. Germline CDR1 SGHAT, CDR2 FQNNGV. The V and J ends lost 0 bases and 8 bases respectively, with 28 bases between them.

The rearrangement uses TRBV19 and TRBJ2-3, with a tentative D call TRBD2 (6 bases). Trimming removed 3 bases from V and 6 bases from J, with 10 bases in between. Looked up from germline, CDR1 is LNHDA and CDR2 is SQIVND (reference sequence). The CDR3 runs 13 residues. Written as DNA, the CDR3 is TGTGCCAGTAGTATCTTGGGGGGTGATACGCAGTATTTT. This codes for CASSILGGDTQYF.

The chain couples TRBV13 to TRBJ2-5; possible D gene TRBD1, 6 bases. The CDR3 runs 17 residues. V was shortened by 5 bases and J by 2 bases, with 21 bases between the two germline ends. Germline V CDR1 and CDR2: PRHDT, FYEKMQ (reference sequence). The CDR3 nucleotides read TGTGCCAGCAGCCCCCCGGCAGGGGAAGTAGGGCAAGAGACCCAGTACTTC. Its translation: CASSPPAGEVGQETQYF.

V is TRBV19 and J is TRBJ1-4; 8 bases map to TRBD1. After removal of 6 bases from V and 5 bases from J, the junction contained 5 bases not matched to a gene. Germline V CDR1 and CDR2: LNHDA, SQIVND (reference sequence). CDR3 length: 14 residues. The CDR3 coding sequence is TGTGCCAGTAGCCAAGACAGGGGCAATGAAAAACTGTTTTTT. The encoded protein is CASSQDRGNEKLFF.

The chain employs TRBV7-9 and TRBJ2-2; perhaps TRBD1 as D (6 bases). V lost 5 bases and J 0 bases, leaving 13 bases between the germline ends. The V gene's germline CDR1 is SEHNR and CDR2 FQNEAQ (reference sequence). The CDR3 length is 16 residues. Written as DNA, the CDR3 is TGTGCCAGCAGCGAAAGGGGGTTTTCGAACACCGGGGAGCTGTTTTTT. It specifies CASSERGFSNTGELFF. The entire variable domain, with the rest obtained from reference TRBV7-9 and TRBJ2-2, is as follows: DTGVSQNPRHKITKRGQNVTFRCDPISEHNRLYWYRQTLGQGPEFLTYFQNEAQLEKSRLLSDRFSAERPKGSFSTLEIQRTEQGDSAMYLCASSERGFSNTGELFFGEGSRLTVL.

V and J are TRBV25-1 and TRBJ1-2; D may be TRBD1 (6 bases). V lost 7 bases and J 8 bases, leaving 20 bases between the germline ends. Germline V CDR1 and CDR2: MGHDK, SYGVNS. This CDR3 has 14 residues. CDR3 residues: CASTREGVLGGYTF. The CDR3 DNA is TGTGCCAGCACTAGAGAGGGGGTATTAGGCGGCTACACCTTC.

To note about this clone: Other DNA sequences within the sample encode an identical CDR3. The chain employs TRBV7-2 and TRBJ2-1, with 12 bases matching TRBD2. The germline V gene has CDR1 SGHTA and CDR2 FQGNSA. There are 18 residues in the CDR3. V lost 2 bases, J lost 0 bases, and 5 bases stayed unmatched. The CDR3, as DNA: TGTGCCAGCAGCTTAAGACTAGCGGGGGTTAGCTCCTACAATGAGCAGTTCTTC. This gives the protein CASSLRLAGVSSYNEQFF. Full variable domain (missing parts from reference TRBV7-2 and TRBJ2-1): GAGVSQSPSNKVTEKGKDVELRCDPISGHTALYWYRQSLGQGLEFLIYFQGNSAPDKSGLPSDRFSAERTGGSVSTLTIQRTQQEDSAVYLCASSLRLAGVSSYNEQFFGPGTRLTVL.

The chain carries TRBV9 and TRBJ1-2; possible D gene TRBD1, 5 bases. Germline CDR1 is SGDLS and CDR2 is YYNGEE. Trimming took off 3 bases at V and 3 bases at J, with 6 bases between the two ends. This CDR3 contains 12 residues. This CDR3 reads CASSARDYGYTF. The CDR3 DNA follows: TGTGCCAGCAGCGCCAGGGACTATGGCTACACCTTC. Variable domain in full (rest from reference TRBV9 and TRBJ1-2): DSGVTQTPKHLITATGQRVTLRCSPRSGDLSVYWYQQSLDQGLQFLIQYYNGEERAKGNILERFSAQQFPDLHSELNLSSLELGDSALYFCASSARDYGYTFGSGTRLTVV.

A note on this clone: Compared with germline, one end of the junction differs, possibly owing to a read error. V is TRBV19 and J is TRBJ2-6; D is possibly TRBD1 (5 bases). Germline loops: CDR1 LNHDA, CDR2 SQIVND (reference sequence). This CDR3 comprises 18 residues. This chain's CDR3 is CASRTSIRSGPGANGLTF. For the CDR3, the DNA is TGTGCCAGTAGGACTTCGATTCGTTCTGGTCCTGGGGCCAACGGCCTGACTTTC.

V is TRBV6-5 and J is TRBJ1-4, with 8 nucleotides matching TRBD1. Germline loops: CDR1 MNHEY, CDR2 SVGAGI. J lost 5 bases, V lost 5 bases, and 4 bases had no gene match. The CDR3 spans 14 residues. CDR3 loop: CASSLTGANEKLFF. CDR3 nucleotides: TGTGCCAGCAGTCTGACAGGGGCAAATGAAAAACTGTTTTTT.

This chain connects TRBV5-1 to TRBJ2-3; possible D gene TRBD2, 5 bases. Germline assignment: CDR1 SGHRS and CDR2 YFSETQ. The CDR3 loop spans 15 amino acids. V was cut by 0 bases and J by 4 bases, with 12 bases left in between. The CDR3 here is CASSLDRLAPDTQYF. DNA of the CDR3: TGCGCCAGCAGCTTGGATCGTCTAGCCCCAGATACGCAGTATTTT.

V gene TRBV5-3 combines with J gene TRBJ2-2; D is perhaps TRBD2 (6 bases). TRBV5-3 is an open reading frame whose function is uncertain. The CDR3 has 22 amino acids. Between the trimmed V and J ends, which lost 3 bases and 0 bases, there was a span of 30 bases. The CDR3 spells CARSSDRDSGFKVSANTGELFF. CDR3 in DNA: TGTGCCAGAAGCTCGGATCGGGACTCGGGGTTTAAGGTCTCCGCGAACACCGGGGAGCTGTTTTTT.

This CDR3 reads CASSLGAGGSTGELFF. DNA for the CDR3: TGTGCCAGTAGTTTAGGAGCGGGGGGGAGTACCGGGGAGCTGTTTTTT. This chain joins TRBV19 and TRBJ2-2; 10 nucleotides align to TRBD2. The CDR3 runs to 16 residues. After removal of 5 bases from V and 5 bases from J, the junction contained 8 bases not matched to a gene. The germline V gene encodes CDR1 LNHDA and CDR2 SQIVND (reference sequence).

This clone was detected a few times. A junction end diverges from the germline sequence, so it may reflect a read error. The chain is built from TRBV7-9 and TRBJ2-5; D is unclear. CDR3 length: 18 residues. CDR1 and CDR2 from the germline V gene are SEHNR and FQNEAQ (reference sequence). The CDR3 region is CSSSLPPFLSNDQETQYF. The CDR3 nucleotides are TGTTCCAGCAGCTTACCCCCATTCCTCTCTAACGACCAAGAGACCCAGTACTTC.

The chain employs TRBV29-1 and TRBJ2-4; 7 bases are a match to TRBD2. Germline assignment: CDR1 SQVTM and CDR2 ANQGSEA. The CDR3 extends over 12 amino acids. V trimming: 7 bases; J trimming: 10 bases; junction bases outside the gene matches: 10. The CDR3 here is CSARPGGVIQYF. The CDR3, as DNA: TGCAGCGCTAGACCGGGAGGTGTAATTCAGTACTTC.